This TCR beta chain was obtained from a study of T-cell memory formation after mild COVID-19. This clonotype has only a few counts. Its cognate antigen is unknown. TCR alpha and TCR beta cDNA libraries carrying sample barcodes and UMIs came from 5'RACE with constant-segment primers. One entry per CDR3 protein, called by TCRdb with MiXCR from the 5' RACE reads. The sample contains more than 250,000 distinct CDR3 sequences, about 16% of which appear only once. Germline CDR1 and CDR2: SGHTA and FQGNSA. This CDR3 has 17 amino acids. The V end lost 0 bases, the J end lost 4 bases, and 15 bases lay between the germline ends. General study results and limits: The CD4+ clones that contracted clustered mainly within CM and EM, and the CD8+ clones concentrated in EMRA. What remained unconfirmed was the SARS-CoV-2 specificity of second-wave clones peaking on day 37. Pre-infection memory held some responding clones, suggesting pre-existing cross-reactive T cells responded.

The origin of this receptor is a man aged 18 to 30 who had mild COVID-19 (a few samples of this study predate the infection). Cell type and time point are not known. Sequencing was carried out using PBMCs or a T cell subset sorted from them (not recorded which). V is TRBV7-2 and J is TRBJ2-2, with D perhaps assigned TRBD1 or TRBD2 (5 bases each). CDR3 region: CASSLAPSYGGTGELFF. For the CDR3, the DNA is TGTGCCAGCAGCTTAGCCCCTAGTTATGGGGGCACCGGGGAGCTGTTTTTT. Combining the CDR3 with reference TRBV7-2 and TRBJ2-2 gives the whole variable domain GAGVSQSPSNKVTEKGKDVELRCDPISGHTALYWYRQSLGQGLEFLIYFQGNSAPDKSGLPSDRFSAERTGGSVSTLTIQRTQQEDSAVYLCASSLAPSYGGTGELFFGEGSRLTVL.